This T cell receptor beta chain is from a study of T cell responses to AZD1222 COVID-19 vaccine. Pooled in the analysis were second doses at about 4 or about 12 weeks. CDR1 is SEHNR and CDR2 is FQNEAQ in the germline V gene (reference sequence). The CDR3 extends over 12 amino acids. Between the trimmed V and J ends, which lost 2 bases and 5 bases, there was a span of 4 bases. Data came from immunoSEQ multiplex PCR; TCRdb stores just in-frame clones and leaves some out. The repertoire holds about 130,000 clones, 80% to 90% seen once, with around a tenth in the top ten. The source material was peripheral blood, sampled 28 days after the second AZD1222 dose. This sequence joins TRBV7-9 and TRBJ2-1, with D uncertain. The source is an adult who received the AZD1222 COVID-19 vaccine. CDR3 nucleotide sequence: TGTGCCAGCAGCTTACTACACAATGAGCAGTTCTTC. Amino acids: CASSLLHNEQFF.